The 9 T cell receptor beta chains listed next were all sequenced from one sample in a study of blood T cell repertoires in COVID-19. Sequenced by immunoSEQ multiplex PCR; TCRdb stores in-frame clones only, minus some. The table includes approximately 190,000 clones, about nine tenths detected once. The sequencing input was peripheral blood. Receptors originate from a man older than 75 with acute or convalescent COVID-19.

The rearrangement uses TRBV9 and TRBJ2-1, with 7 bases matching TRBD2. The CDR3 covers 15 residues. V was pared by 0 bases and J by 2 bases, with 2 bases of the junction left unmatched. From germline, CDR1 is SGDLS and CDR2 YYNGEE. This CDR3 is CASSVESGTYNEQFF. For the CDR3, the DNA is TGTGCCAGCAGCGTAGAAAGCGGGACCTACAATGAGCAGTTCTTC.

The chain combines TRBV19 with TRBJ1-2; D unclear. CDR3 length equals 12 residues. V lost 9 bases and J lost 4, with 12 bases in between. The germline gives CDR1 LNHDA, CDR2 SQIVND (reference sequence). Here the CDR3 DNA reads TGTGCCAGCCGGACTAGGGTCTATGGCTACACCTTC. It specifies CASRTRVYGYTF.

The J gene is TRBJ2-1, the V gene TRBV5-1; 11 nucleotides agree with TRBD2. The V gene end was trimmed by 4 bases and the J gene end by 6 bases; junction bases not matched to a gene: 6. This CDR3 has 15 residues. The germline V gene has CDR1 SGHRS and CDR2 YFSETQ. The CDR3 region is CASSRGTSGPNEQFF. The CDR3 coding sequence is TGCGCCAGCAGCCGCGGGACTAGCGGACCCAATGAGCAGTTCTTC. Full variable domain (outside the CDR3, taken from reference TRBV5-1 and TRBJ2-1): KAGVTQTPRYLIKTRGQQVTLSCSPISGHRSVSWYQQTPGQGLQFLFEYFSETQRNKGNFPGRFSGRQFSNSRSEMNVSTLELGDSALYLCASSRGTSGPNEQFFGPGTRLTVL.

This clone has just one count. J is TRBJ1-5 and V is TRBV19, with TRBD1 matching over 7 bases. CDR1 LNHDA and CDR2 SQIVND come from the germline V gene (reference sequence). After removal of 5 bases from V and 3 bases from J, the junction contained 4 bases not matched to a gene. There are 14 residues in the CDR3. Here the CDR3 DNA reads TGTGCCAGTAGTGATACAGGGGTCAATCAGCCCCAGCATTTT. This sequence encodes CASSDTGVNQPQHF.

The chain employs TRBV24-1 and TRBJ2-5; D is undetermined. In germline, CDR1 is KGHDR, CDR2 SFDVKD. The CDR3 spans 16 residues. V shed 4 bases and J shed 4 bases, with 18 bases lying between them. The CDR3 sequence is CATSDPSTPTTETQYF. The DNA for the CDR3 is TGTGCCACCAGTGACCCCTCGACACCTACGACAGAGACCCAGTACTTC.

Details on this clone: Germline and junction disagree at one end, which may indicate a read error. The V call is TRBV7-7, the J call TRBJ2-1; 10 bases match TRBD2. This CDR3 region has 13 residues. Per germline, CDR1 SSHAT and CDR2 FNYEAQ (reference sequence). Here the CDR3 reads CASSPSSSGSRFF. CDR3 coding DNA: TGTGCTAGCAGCCCAAGTTCTAGCGGGAGTAGGTTCTTC. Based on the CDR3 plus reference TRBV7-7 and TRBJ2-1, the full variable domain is GAGVSQSPRYKVTKRGQDVTLRCDPISSHATLYWYQQALGQGPEFLTYFNYEAQPDKSGLPSDRFSAERPEGSISTLTIQRTEQRDSAMYRCASSPSSSGSRFFGPGTRLTVL.

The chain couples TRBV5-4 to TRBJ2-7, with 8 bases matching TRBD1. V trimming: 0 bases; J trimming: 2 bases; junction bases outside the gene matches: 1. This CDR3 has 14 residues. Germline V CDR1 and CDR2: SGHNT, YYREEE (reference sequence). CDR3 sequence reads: CASSLVQGAYEQYV. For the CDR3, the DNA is TGTGCCAGCAGCTTGGTACAGGGGGCCTACGAGCAGTACGTC.

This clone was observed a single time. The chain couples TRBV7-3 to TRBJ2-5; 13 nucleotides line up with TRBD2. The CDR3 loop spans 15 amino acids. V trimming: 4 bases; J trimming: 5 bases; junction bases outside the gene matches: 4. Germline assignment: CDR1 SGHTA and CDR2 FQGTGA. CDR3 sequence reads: CASSSRLAGGETQYF. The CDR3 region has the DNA TGTGCCAGCAGCTCGAGACTAGCGGGAGGTGAGACCCAGTACTTC.

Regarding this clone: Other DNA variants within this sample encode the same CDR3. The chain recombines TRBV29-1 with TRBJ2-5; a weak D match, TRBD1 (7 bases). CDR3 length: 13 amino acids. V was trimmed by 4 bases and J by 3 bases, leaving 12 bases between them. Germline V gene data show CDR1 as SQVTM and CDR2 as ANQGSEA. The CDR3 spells CSVASRGEETQYF. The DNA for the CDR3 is TGCAGCGTTGCGTCCAGGGGGGAAGAGACCCAGTACTTC.